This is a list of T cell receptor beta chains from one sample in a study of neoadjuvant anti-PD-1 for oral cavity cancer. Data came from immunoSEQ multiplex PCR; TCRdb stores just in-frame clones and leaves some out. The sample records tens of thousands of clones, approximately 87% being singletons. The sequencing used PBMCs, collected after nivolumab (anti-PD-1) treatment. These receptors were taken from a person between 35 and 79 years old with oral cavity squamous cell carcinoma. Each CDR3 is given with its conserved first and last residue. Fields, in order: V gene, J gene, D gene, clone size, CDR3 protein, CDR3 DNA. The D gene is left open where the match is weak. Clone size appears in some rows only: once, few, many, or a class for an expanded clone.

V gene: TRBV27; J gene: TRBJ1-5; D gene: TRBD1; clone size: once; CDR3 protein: CATSSRDRGPQHF; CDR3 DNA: TGTGCCACCTCGTCCCGGGACAGGGGGCCCCAGCATTTT
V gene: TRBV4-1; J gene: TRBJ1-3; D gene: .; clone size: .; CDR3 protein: CASSQEERNTIYF; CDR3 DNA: TGCGCCAGCAGCCAAGAGGAAAGAAACACCATATATTTT
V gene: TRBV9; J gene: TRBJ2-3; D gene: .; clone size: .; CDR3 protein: CASSVDPARTDTQYF; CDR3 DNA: TGTGCCAGCAGCGTAGACCCGGCCCGCACAGATACGCAGTATTTT
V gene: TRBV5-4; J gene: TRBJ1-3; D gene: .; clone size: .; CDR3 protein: CASRDGGNTIYF; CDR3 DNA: TGTGCCAGCCGGGACGGTGGAAACACCATATATTTT
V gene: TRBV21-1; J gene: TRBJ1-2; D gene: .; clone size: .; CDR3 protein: CAPPWLGYGYTF; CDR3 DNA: TGTGCCCCCCCTTGGTTGGGCTATGGCTACACCTTC
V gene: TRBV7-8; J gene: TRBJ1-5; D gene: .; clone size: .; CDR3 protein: CASSLDFGLPQHF; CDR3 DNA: TGTGCCAGCAGCTTAGACTTTGGGTTGCCCCAGCATTTT
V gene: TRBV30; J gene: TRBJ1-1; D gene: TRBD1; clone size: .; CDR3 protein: CAWSRGGHTEAFF; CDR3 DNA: TGTGCCTGGAGTAGAGGGGGCCACACTGAAGCTTTCTTT
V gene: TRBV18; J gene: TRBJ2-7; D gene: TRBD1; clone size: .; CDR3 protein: CASSADRAHEQYF; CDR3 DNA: TGTGCCAGCTCGGCGGACAGGGCACACGAGCAGTACTTC
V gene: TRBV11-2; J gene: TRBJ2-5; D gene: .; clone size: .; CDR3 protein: CASSLAGRETQYF; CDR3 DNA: TGTGCCAGCAGCTTAGCGGGAAGGGAGACCCAGTACTTC
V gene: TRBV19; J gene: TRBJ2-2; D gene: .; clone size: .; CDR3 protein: CASNPGAGAGELFF; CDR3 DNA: TGTGCCAGTAACCCAGGGGCAGGGGCCGGGGAGCTGTTTTTT
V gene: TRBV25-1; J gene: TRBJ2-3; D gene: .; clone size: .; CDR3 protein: CASSERHPISTDTQYF; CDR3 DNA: TGTGCCAGCAGTGAGAGACACCCGATTAGCACAGATACGCAGTATTTT
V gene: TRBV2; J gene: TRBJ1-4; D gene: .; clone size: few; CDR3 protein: CASSEVGGTLRKLFF; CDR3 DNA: TGTGCCAGCAGTGAAGTAGGTGGGACCCTAAGAAAACTGTTTTTT
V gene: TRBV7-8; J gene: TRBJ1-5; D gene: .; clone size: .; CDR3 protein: CASSLAPFNQPQHF; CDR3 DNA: TGTGCCAGCAGCTTAGCGCCCTTCAATCAGCCCCAGCATTTT
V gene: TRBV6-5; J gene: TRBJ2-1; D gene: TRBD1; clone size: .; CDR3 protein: CASSRGQGTGNEQFF; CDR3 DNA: TGTGCCAGCAGTCGCGGACAGGGGACGGGGAATGAGCAGTTCTTC
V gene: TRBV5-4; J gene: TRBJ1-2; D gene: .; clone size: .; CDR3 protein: CASSLDRTPLYGYTF; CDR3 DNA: TGTGCCAGCAGCTTGGACAGGACCCCCCTCTATGGCTACACCTTC
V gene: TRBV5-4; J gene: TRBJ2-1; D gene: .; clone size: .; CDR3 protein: CASSLAPQGTTYNEQFF; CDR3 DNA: TGTGCCAGCAGCTTGGCCCCGCAGGGGACTACCTACAATGAGCAGTTCTTC
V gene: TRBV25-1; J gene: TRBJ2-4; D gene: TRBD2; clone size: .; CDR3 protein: CASSPGGNIQYF; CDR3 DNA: TGTGCCAGCAGTCCGGGGGGGAACATTCAGTACTTC
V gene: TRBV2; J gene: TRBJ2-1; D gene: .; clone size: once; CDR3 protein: CASSGFVNEQFF; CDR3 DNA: TGTGCCAGCAGTGGGTTTGTCAATGAGCAGTTCTTC
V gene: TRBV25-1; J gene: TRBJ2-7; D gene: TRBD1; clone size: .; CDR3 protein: CASSEGGQIQEQYF; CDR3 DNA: TGTGCCAGCAGTGAAGGGGGACAGATCCAGGAGCAGTACTTC
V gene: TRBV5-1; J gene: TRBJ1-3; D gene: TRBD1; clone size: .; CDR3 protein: CASSEGGFGNTIYF; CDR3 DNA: TGCGCCAGCAGCGAAGGGGGCTTTGGAAACACCATATATTTT
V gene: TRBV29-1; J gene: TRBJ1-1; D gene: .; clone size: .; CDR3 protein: CSVRDNTEAFF; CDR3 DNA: TGCAGCGTTAGGGATAACACTGAAGCTTTCTTT
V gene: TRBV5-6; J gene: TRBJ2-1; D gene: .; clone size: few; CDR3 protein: CASSWRGVGHNEQFF; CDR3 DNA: TGTGCCAGCAGCTGGAGAGGGGTTGGGCATAATGAGCAGTTCTTC
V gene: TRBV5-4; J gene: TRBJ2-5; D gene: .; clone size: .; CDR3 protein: CASSVGEETQYF; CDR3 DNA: TGTGCCAGCAGCGTAGGGGAAGAGACCCAGTACTTC
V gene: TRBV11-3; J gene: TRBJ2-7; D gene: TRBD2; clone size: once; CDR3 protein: CASSLSYSGRAPYEQYF; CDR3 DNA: TGTGCCAGCAGCTTGTCATATAGCGGGAGGGCCCCCTACGAGCAGTACTTC
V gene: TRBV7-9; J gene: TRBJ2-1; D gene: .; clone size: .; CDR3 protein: CASSLPFGQGDYNEQFF; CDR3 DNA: TGTGCCAGCAGCTTGCCCTTTGGGCAGGGAGACTACAATGAGCAGTTCTTC
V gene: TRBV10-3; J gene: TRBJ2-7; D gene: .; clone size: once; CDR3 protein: CAISDDRRSPYEQYF; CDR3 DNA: TGTGCCATCAGTGATGATCGACGGAGCCCCTACGAGCAGTACTTC
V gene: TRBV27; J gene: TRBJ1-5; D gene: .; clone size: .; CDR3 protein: CASSFFWDGNQPQHF; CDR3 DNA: TGTGCCAGCAGTTTCTTCTGGGACGGGAATCAGCCCCAGCATTTT
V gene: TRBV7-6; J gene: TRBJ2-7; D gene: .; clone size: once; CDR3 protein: CASSAIQGYEQYF; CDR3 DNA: TGTGCCAGCAGCGCGATTCAGGGCTACGAGCAGTACTTC
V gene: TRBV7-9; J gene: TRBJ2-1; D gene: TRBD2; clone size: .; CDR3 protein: CASSPTTAGIYNEQFF; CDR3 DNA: TGTGCCAGCAGCCCTACTACAGCGGGAATCTACAATGAGCAGTTCTTC
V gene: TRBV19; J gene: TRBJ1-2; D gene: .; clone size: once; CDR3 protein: CASRDSPIYGYTF; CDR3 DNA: TGTGCCAGTAGGGACAGTCCAATCTATGGCTACACCTTC
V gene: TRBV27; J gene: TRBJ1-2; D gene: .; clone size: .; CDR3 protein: CASSTGQKLNYGYTF; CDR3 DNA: TGTGCCAGCAGTACTGGACAGAAACTTAACTATGGCTACACCTTC
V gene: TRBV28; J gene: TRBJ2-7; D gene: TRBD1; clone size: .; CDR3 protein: CASMTDRGPYEQYF; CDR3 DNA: TGTGCCAGCATGACAGACAGGGGGCCCTACGAGCAGTACTTC
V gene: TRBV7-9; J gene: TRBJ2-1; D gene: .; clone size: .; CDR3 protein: CASSPNVYNEQFF; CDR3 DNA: TGTGCCAGCAGCCCTAATGTCTACAATGAGCAGTTCTTC
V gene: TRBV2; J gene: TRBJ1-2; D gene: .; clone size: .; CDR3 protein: CASSVRDYGYTF; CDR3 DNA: TGTGCCAGCAGTGTCAGGGACTATGGCTACACCTTC
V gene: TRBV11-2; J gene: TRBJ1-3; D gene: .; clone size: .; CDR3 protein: CASSLISGNTIYF; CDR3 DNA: TGTGCCAGCAGCTTAATCTCTGGAAACACCATATATTTT
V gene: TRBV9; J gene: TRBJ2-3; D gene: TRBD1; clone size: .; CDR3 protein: CASSLRTGFDTQYF; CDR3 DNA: TGTGCCAGCAGCCTCCGGACAGGGTTCGATACGCAGTATTTT
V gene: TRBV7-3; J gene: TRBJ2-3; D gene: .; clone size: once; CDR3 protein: CASSLRGRISDTQYF; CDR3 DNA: TGTGCCAGCAGCTTACGTGGGAGAATTTCAGATACGCAGTATTTT
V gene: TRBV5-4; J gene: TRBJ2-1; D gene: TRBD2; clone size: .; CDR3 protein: CASSSGLAASSSYNEQFF; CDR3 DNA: TGTGCCAGCAGCTCCGGACTAGCGGCTTCTAGCTCCTACAATGAGCAGTTCTTC
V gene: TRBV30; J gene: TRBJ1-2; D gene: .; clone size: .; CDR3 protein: CAWSVPPGNYGYTF; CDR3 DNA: TGTGCCTGGAGTGTACCACCAGGCAACTATGGCTACACCTTC
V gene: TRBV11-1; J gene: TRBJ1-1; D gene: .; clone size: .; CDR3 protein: CASSLGIGANTEAFF; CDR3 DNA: TGTGCCAGCAGCTTAGGCATTGGAGCGAACACTGAAGCTTTCTTT
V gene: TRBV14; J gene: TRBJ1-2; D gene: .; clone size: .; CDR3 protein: CASSQDLNYGYTF; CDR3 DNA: TGTGCCAGCAGCCAAGACCTTAACTATGGCTACACCTTC
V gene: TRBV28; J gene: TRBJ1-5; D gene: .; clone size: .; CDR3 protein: CASVGVVSNQPQHF; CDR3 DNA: TGTGCCAGCGTTGGGGTAGTCAGCAATCAGCCCCAGCATTTT
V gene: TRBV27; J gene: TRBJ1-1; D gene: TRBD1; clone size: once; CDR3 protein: CASSPWDRRNTEAFF; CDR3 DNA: TGTGCCAGCAGTCCCTGGGACAGGAGAAACACTGAAGCTTTCTTT